This T cell receptor beta chain was sequenced in a study of monozygotic twins with inflammatory bowel disease. From 3500 ng of total RNA, each TCR library was prepared. Each CDR3 protein gets one entry in TCRdb, which reprocessed the 5' RACE reads and gives no DNA. There are some 150,000 distinct CDR3 sequences in the sample, with about 2.4% held by the top ten. This CDR3 is 16 amino acids long. CDR1 is SGHRS, CDR2 YFSETQ, per germline. The chain links TRBV5-1 to TRBJ2-1; the D gene TCRdb calls, TRBD1, cannot be checked with no DNA. The receptor's source is a human donor with ulcerative colitis or Crohn's disease, or a healthy co-twin of an affected twin (not recorded which). Sequences were obtained from blood. CDR3 sequence reads: CASSEPGPPTNNEQFF.